This T cell receptor beta chain was captured in a study of blood T cells in healthy people across ages. Study-wide findings and caveats: Measured against age, TCR beta diversity per million T cells decreased in a roughly linear manner.

Comment on this clonotype: What it binds is not known.

For the second PCR, which ran for about 7 to 11 cycles, a sample-barcoded 5' primer and a J-beta primer mix were used. Sequencing yielded, for each sample, at least 3 million paired-end reads carrying CDR3. TCRdb re-called the 5' RACE reads through MiXCR, storing one row per CDR3 protein. This table holds about 640,000 distinct CDR3 sequences, roughly 31% found once. The CDR3 loop spans 15 amino acids. The ends lost 0 bases at V and 8 bases at J; junction bases unmatched: 4. Per germline, CDR1 SGHNT and CDR2 YYREEE (reference sequence). The TCR comes from a woman older than 75 in good health. Sequencing was carried out using blood. This rearrangement joins TRBV5-4 to TRBJ2-1, with 11 bases lining up with TRBD1. CDR3 nucleotides: TGTGCCAGCAGCTTGGGAGGGGACAGGGGGGATGAGCAGTTCTTC. Protein sequence: CASSLGGDRGDEQFF. The full variable domain, rest sourced from reference TRBV5-4 and TRBJ2-1, is ETGVTQSPTHLIKTRGQQVTLRCSSQSGHNTVSWYQQALGQGPQFIFQYYREEENGRGNFPPRFSGLQFPNYSSELNVNALELDDSALYLCASSLGGDRGDEQFFGPGTRLTVL.